This T cell receptor beta chain was sequenced in a study of technical replicates of blood from several donors. This clone was detected only once. Sequencing used immunoSEQ multiplex PCR; TCRdb keeps in-frame clones, though not all of them. This repertoire shows some 68,000 clones, approximately 92% found once; its top ten account for over 0.35%. Material: T cells isolated from PBMCs. The sequence came from a human donor in good health.

In DNA form, the CDR3 reads TGTGCCAGCGCGGATGCCTACGAGCAGTACTTC. Its translation: CASADAYEQYF. V gene TRBV7-9 combines with J gene TRBJ2-7; no clear D. The CDR3 covers 11 residues. Germline CDR1 is SEHNR and CDR2 is FQNEAQ (reference sequence). V was cut by 8 bases and J by 2 bases, with 7 bases left in between.